What follows are 9 T cell receptor beta chains derived from one specimen sequenced in a study of neoadjuvant anti-PD-1 for oral cavity cancer. Profiling relied on immunoSEQ multiplex PCR, and the TCRdb table lists in-frame clones only, not all of them. The repertoire consists of more than 50,000 clones, with approximately 79% occurring once and the leading ten covering about 2.5%. The starting material was PBMCs, obtained before nivolumab (anti-PD-1) treatment. These receptors were collected from a person aged 35 to 85 with oral cavity squamous cell carcinoma.

This chain uses TRBV19 with TRBJ1-5, with a weak D call TRBD1 (5 bases). This CDR3 contains 15 residues. Germline V gene data show CDR1 as LNHDA and CDR2 as SQIVND (reference sequence). V dropped 0 bases and J dropped 6 bases, with 12 bases sitting between them. The CDR3 spells CASSIEVGGAQPQHF. The CDR3 DNA reads as TGTGCCAGTAGTATAGAGGTAGGAGGGGCTCAGCCCCAGCATTTT.

V is TRBV7-2 and J is TRBJ1-2; 9 nucleotides match TRBD1. The junction had 12 bases not matched to a gene; V was cut back by 5 bases and J by 8 bases. The CDR3 length is 15 residues. The germline gives CDR1 SGHTA, CDR2 FQGNSA. DNA for the CDR3: TGTGCCAGCAGCCAACAACAGGGGGCGACGGAGGGCTACACCTTC. Translating gives CASSQQQGATEGYTF.

The chain has TRBV18 and TRBJ2-1, with TRBD2 identical over 13 bases. The trim removed 5 bases at V and 5 bases at J, leaving 6 bases unmatched. CDR1 KGHSH and CDR2 LQKENI come from the germline V gene. The CDR3 totals 16 residues. The chain's CDR3 is CASSSRLAGGHNEQFF. DNA of the CDR3: TGTGCCAGCTCATCCCGACTAGCGGGGGGCCACAATGAGCAGTTCTTC.

The rearrangement joins TRBV27 to TRBJ1-4; the D is unclear. The V and J ends lost 5 bases and 13 bases respectively, with 14 bases between them. Germline-derived CDR1 and CDR2 are MNHEY and SMNVEV (reference sequence). The CDR3 is made up of 12 amino acids. The CDR3 DNA follows: TGTGCCAGCAGTCAGTTATACGGGAGACTGTTTTTT. This sequence encodes CASSQLYGRLFF.

About this clone: The junction shows a germline mismatch at one end, possibly a read error. As DNA, the CDR3 is TGTGCCAGCAGTTTAGGGGCGCTCAATGATCAGCCCCAGCATTTT. Its protein product is CASSLGALNDQPQHF. This chain uses TRBV7-9 with TRBJ1-5; D perhaps matches TRBD1 (5 bases). This CDR3 is 15 amino acids long. CDR1 SEHNR and CDR2 FQNEAQ come from the germline V gene (reference sequence).

The J gene is TRBJ2-7, the V gene TRBV11-2, with 7 positions matching TRBD2. The length of the CDR3 is 14 residues. Trimming removed 8 bases from V and 3 bases from J; junction bases left unmatched: 10. CDR1 is SGHAT and CDR2 is FQNNGV in the germline V gene. CDR3 region: CASSPGGYSYEQYF. In DNA form, the CDR3 reads TGTGCCAGCTCCCCCGGGGGGTATAGCTACGAGCAGTACTTC.

The chain couples TRBV19 to TRBJ2-3; D is ambiguous. The germline gives CDR1 LNHDA, CDR2 SQIVND (reference sequence). V lost 4 bases and J 4 bases, leaving 18 bases between the germline ends. The length of the CDR3 is 16 residues. The CDR3 loop reads CASSTRTVYGSDTQYF. CDR3 bases: TGTGCCAGTAGTACACGGACGGTCTATGGCTCAGATACGCAGTATTTT. The full variable domain, rest sourced from reference TRBV19 and TRBJ2-3, is DGGITQSPKYLFRKEGQNVTLSCEQNLNHDAMYWYRQDPGQGLRLIYYSQIVNDFQKGDIAEGYSVSREKKESFPLTVTSAQKNPTAFYLCASSTRTVYGSDTQYFGPGTRLTVL.

This clone was counted between two and nine times. This rearrangement joins TRBV30 to TRBJ2-5, with 7 bases aligning to TRBD2. V gave up 0 bases and J gave up 1 base; unmatched junction bases: 11. The CDR3 totals 17 residues. Looked up from germline, CDR1 is GTSNPN and CDR2 is SVGIG (reference sequence). The CDR3 sequence is CAWSVLRAGTLQETQYF. CDR3 coding DNA: TGTGCCTGGAGTGTTCTACGAGCGGGGACCCTCCAAGAGACCCAGTACTTC.

The chain carries TRBV5-4 and TRBJ2-3; no clear D. Germline CDR1 is SGHNT and CDR2 is YYREEE (reference sequence). With 4 bases removed from V and 2 bases from J, the gap between germline ends came to 8 bases. The CDR3 is 13 residues long. The CDR3 DNA is TGTGCCAGCAGCCCTCCGGACACAGATACGCAGTATTTT. Translating it yields CASSPPDTDTQYF.